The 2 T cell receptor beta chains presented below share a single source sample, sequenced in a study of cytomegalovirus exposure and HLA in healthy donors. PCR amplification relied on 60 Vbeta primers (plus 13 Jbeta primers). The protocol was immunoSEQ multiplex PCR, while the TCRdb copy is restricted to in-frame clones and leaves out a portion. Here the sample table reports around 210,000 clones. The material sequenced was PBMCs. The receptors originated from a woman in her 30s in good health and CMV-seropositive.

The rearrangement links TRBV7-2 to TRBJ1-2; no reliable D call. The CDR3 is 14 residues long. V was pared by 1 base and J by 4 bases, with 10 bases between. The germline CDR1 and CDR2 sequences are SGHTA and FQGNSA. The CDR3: CASSLGSGPYGYTF. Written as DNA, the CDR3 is TGTGCCAGCAGCTTAGGTTCAGGCCCCTATGGCTACACCTTC.

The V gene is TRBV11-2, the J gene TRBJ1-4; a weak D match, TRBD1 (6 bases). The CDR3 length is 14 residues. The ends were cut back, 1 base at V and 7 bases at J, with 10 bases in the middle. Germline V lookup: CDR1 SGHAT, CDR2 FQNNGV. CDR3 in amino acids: CASSLVGGPEKLFF. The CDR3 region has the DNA TGTGCCAGCAGCTTAGTGGGGGGGCCTGAAAAACTGTTTTTT.